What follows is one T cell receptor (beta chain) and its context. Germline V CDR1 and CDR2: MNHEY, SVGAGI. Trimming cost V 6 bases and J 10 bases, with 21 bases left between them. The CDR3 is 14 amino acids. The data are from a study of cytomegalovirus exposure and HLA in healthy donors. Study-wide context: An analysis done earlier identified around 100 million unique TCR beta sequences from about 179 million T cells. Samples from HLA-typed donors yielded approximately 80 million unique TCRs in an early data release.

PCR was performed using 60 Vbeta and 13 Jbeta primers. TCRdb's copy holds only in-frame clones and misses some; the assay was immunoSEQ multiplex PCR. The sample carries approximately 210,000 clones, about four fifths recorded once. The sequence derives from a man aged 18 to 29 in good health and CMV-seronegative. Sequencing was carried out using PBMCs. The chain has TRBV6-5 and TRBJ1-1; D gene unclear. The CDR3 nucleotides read TGTGCCAGCAGGGCGGGCCAGGATGGGTATCGAGCTTTCTTT. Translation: CASRAGQDGYRAFF.